The 17 T cell receptor beta chains below come from one sample, sequenced in a study of T-cell memory formation after mild COVID-19. Each CDR3 protein gets one entry after TCRdb re-called the 5' RACE reads with MiXCR. The table records 110,000 or so distinct CDR3 sequences, 22% of them present only once. Sample: PBMCs or a T cell subset sorted from them (not recorded which). The receptor source for this set is a young man who had mild COVID-19 (a few samples of this study predate the infection). Cell type and time point are not known.

The chain links TRBV5-1 to TRBJ1-1; D call uncertain. V lost 0 bases, J lost 0 bases, and 15 bases lay in between. Germline CDR1 SGHRS, CDR2 YFSETQ. The CDR3 runs to 17 residues. CDR3 bases: TGCGCCAGCAGCTTGGATTGGGAGGGAGGCTTGAACACTGAAGCTTTCTTT. Translation: CASSLDWEGGLNTEAFF. The full variable domain, its missing parts supplied by reference TRBV5-1 and TRBJ1-1, is KAGVTQTPRYLIKTRGQQVTLSCSPISGHRSVSWYQQTPGQGLQFLFEYFSETQRNKGNFPGRFSGRQFSNSRSEMNVSTLELGDSALYLCASSLDWEGGLNTEAFFGQGTRLTVV.

The chain uses TRBV12-5 and TRBJ2-2, with 7 positions matching TRBD1. V gave up 6 bases and J gave up 7 bases; unmatched junction bases: 2. The CDR3 totals 12 residues. CDR1 is LGHNT, CDR2 FRNRAP, per germline. The CDR3 is CASGQGNGELFF. CDR3 bases: TGTGCTAGTGGACAGGGGAACGGGGAGCTGTTTTTT.

This clonotype was seen a handful of times. The junction shows a germline mismatch at one end, possibly a read error. The genes are TRBV12-3 or TRBV12-4 and TRBJ1-2; D is ambiguous. This CDR3 region has 8 residues. Here the CDR3 DNA reads TGTGCCAGCAGTTGGAGGTTCTTC. Amino acid sequence: CASSWRFF.

This clonotype was counted only a few times. This sequence joins TRBV7-6 and TRBJ2-3; 8 bases map to TRBD2. CDR3 size: 14 residues. The germline gives CDR1 SGHVS, CDR2 FNYEAQ. Trimming cost V 6 bases and J 8 bases; bases outside gene matches: 10. The CDR3 sequence: CASRAPGGLSTQYF. CDR3 in DNA: TGTGCCAGCAGGGCTCCGGGGGGGCTGAGTACGCAGTATTTT.

This clonotype has a handful of counts. The V and J genes are TRBV9 and TRBJ2-5; no clear D. The V end was cut by 4 bases, the J end by 1 base, with 8 bases between. Germline lookup yields CDR1 SGDLS and CDR2 YYNGEE. The CDR3 has 13 amino acids. CDR3 protein: CASSRTTQETQYF. The DNA for the CDR3 is TGTGCCAGCAGCCGAACTACCCAAGAGACCCAGTACTTC.

This clonotype was observed a few times. V and J are TRBV6-5 and TRBJ2-7; 8 bases align to TRBD2. With 0 bases clipped from V and 4 bases from J, the junction kept 5 bases outside the gene matches. This CDR3 has 15 amino acids. In germline, CDR1 is MNHEY, CDR2 SVGAGI. The CDR3 DNA reads as TGTGCCAGCAGTTACTCGGCGGGAGGAGGATACGAGCAGTACGTC. This sequence encodes CASSYSAGGGYEQYV.

This chain uses TRBV12-3 or TRBV12-4 with TRBJ1-2; 7 bases agree with TRBD1. V shed 6 bases and J 5 bases; nucleotides not matched to a gene: 12. The CDR3 is made up of 15 amino acids. The CDR3 bases are TGTGCCAGCAGACCTACGGGACAGTCCAAATATGGCTACACCTTC. Protein: CASRPTGQSKYGYTF.

This chain links TRBV2 with TRBJ2-1, with 7 bases fitting TRBD1. This CDR3 spans 14 amino acids. From germline, CDR1 is SNHLY and CDR2 FYNNEI. Trimming removed 5 bases from V and 6 bases from J; junction bases left unmatched: 7. The CDR3 DNA reads TGTGCCAGCAGTAAACCGGGACAGATCAATGAGCAGTTCTTC. Amino acids: CASSKPGQINEQFF.

The rearrangement uses TRBV27 and TRBJ2-1; 11 positions match TRBD2. J lost 6 bases, V lost 6 bases, and 7 bases had no gene match. The germline gives CDR1 MNHEY, CDR2 SMNVEV (reference sequence). The CDR3 has 15 amino acids. CDR3 in amino acids: CASRFGTSGLNEQFF. CDR3 coding DNA: TGTGCCAGCAGATTTGGGACTAGCGGACTCAATGAGCAGTTCTTC.

This clonotype came up a few times. The chain has TRBV28 and TRBJ2-7, with D possibly matching TRBD1 (6 bases). V was clipped by 6 bases and J by 2 bases, with 14 bases between them. The CDR3 totals 14 residues. Per germline, CDR1 MDHEN and CDR2 SYDVKM. In DNA form, the CDR3 reads TGTGCCAGCAGGAGGACGGGACATACCTACGAGCAGTACGTC. Amino acids: CASRRTGHTYEQYV.

This clonotype came up a few times. V gene TRBV20-1 combines with J gene TRBJ2-3; TRBD1 aligns across 9 bases. The CDR3 is 17 residues long. Germline values: CDR1 DFQATT, CDR2 SNEGSKA (reference sequence). After removal of 6 bases from V and 5 bases from J, the junction contained 18 bases not matched to a gene. DNA for the CDR3: TGCAGTGCCATCCGGGACAGGGATGATTTGGCTAGAGATACGCAGTATTTT. It specifies CSAIRDRDDLARDTQYF.

The table lists this clonotype with a few counts. This sequence joins TRBV2 and TRBJ2-3; TRBD1 or TRBD2 may be the D gene (5 bases each). The CDR3 extends over 13 amino acids. Germline V CDR1 and CDR2: SNHLY, FYNNEI. Trimming took off 8 bases at V and 6 bases at J, with 15 bases between the two ends. The chain's CDR3 is CASPGPQRDTQYF. CDR3 nucleotide sequence: TGTGCCAGCCCGGGACCCCAGCGCGATACGCAGTATTTT.

This sequence joins TRBV3-1 and TRBJ2-3; no definite D call. Trimming stripped 2 bases from V and 0 bases from J, with 12 bases between. CDR1 is LGHDT, CDR2 YNNKEL, per germline (reference sequence). The CDR3 has 16 residues. CDR3 DNA sequence: TGTGCCAGCAGCCAATGGCAGGATACGAGCACAGATACGCAGTATTTT. Amino acid sequence: CASSQWQDTSTDTQYF.

This clonotype has just a few counts. The J gene is TRBJ2-2, the V gene TRBV5-1; D might be TRBD1 (6 bases). CDR3 length: 15 residues. Looked up from germline, CDR1 is SGHRS and CDR2 is YFSETQ. With 0 bases removed from V and 2 bases from J, the gap between germline ends came to 8 bases. The CDR3 loop is CASSLARGNTGELFF. The CDR3 DNA follows: TGCGCCAGCAGCTTGGCCAGGGGAAACACCGGGGAGCTGTTTTTT. Drawing the rest from reference TRBV5-1 and TRBJ2-2, the complete variable domain is KAGVTQTPRYLIKTRGQQVTLSCSPISGHRSVSWYQQTPGQGLQFLFEYFSETQRNKGNFPGRFSGRQFSNSRSEMNVSTLELGDSALYLCASSLARGNTGELFFGEGSRLTVL.

This clonotype was seen only a few times. The V call is TRBV6-2 or TRBV6-3, the J call TRBJ2-1; D call uncertain. V was cut by 1 base and J by 5 bases, with 6 bases left in between. In germline, CDR1 is MNHEY, CDR2 SVGEGT. This CDR3 is 13 amino acids long. The CDR3 nucleotides read TGTGCCAGCAGTTACTGGGGAAACAATGAGCAGTTCTTC. Its protein product is CASSYWGNNEQFF.

This rearrangement joins TRBV4-1 to TRBJ2-6; D is possibly TRBD1 or TRBD2 (5 bases each). Looked up from germline, CDR1 is MGHRA and CDR2 is YSYEKL. The V gene lost 5 bases and the J gene lost 4 bases, with 18 bases spanning the gap. The CDR3 extends over 17 amino acids. This chain's CDR3 is CASSSQLGWGGANVLTF. The CDR3, as DNA: TGCGCCAGCAGCTCGCAGCTGGGCTGGGGGGGGGCCAACGTCCTGACTTTC.

V is TRBV4-2 and J is TRBJ1-1, with D unresolved. The germline CDR1 and CDR2 sequences are LGHNA and YNFKEQ. The CDR3 length is 12 residues. Between the trimmed V and J ends, which lost 5 bases and 6 bases, there was a span of 10 bases. The CDR3 coding sequence is TGTGCCAGCAGCTGGGCGCCCGCTGAAGCTTTCTTT. Translated: CASSWAPAEAFF.